A selection of T cell receptor beta chains follows, all from one sample in a study of neurological immune-mediated disorders. TCRdb redid the calling of the 5' RACE reads with MiXCR, one entry per CDR3 protein. The table includes 85,000 to 100,000 distinct CDR3 sequences, approximately 3.3% detected once. What was sequenced was PBMCs. The receptors derive from a woman between 18 and 30 years old with multiple sclerosis. The CDR3 runs from the conserved cysteine through the conserved F or W. D genes are given only for firm matches. Expanded clones are given a class, and other clones once, few, many or no size at all.

J	D	size	V	CDR3	DNA
TRBJ1-1	TRBD1	many	TRBV9	CASSPQQVTGSEAFF	TGTGCCAGCAGCCCCCAACAGGTGACAGGGTCTGAAGCTTTCTTT
TRBJ2-7	TRBD1	many	TRBV2	CASRIRQGANEQYF	TGTGCCAGCAGGATTAGACAGGGGGCGAACGAGCAGTACTTC
TRBJ1-5	.	.	TRBV5-1	CASSLGSGSGNQHQHF	TGCGCCAGCAGCTTGGGATCAGGGTCGGGAAATCAGCACCAGCATTTT
TRBJ1-6	.	many	TRBV18	CASSPGGRSPLHF	TGTGCCAGCTCACCAGGGGGTCGGTCACCCCTCCACTTT
TRBJ1-4	.	many	TRBV11-2	CASSLGLNEKLFF	TGTGCCAGCAGCTTAGGGCTGAATGAAAAACTGTTTTTT
TRBJ2-7	TRBD2	many	TRBV6-6	CASSYRAASGGYEQYF	TGTGCCAGCAGTTACCGCGCGGCTAGCGGGGGCTACGAGCAGTACTTC
TRBJ1-5	.	many	TRBV15	CATSRGTTYSNQPQHF	TGTGCCACCAGCCGTGGGACAACCTATAGCAATCAGCCCCAGCATTTT
TRBJ1-5	.	.	TRBV6-2/TRBV6-3	CASSFPSGGFNQPQHF	TGTGCCAGCAGTTTCCCCTCCGGGGGGTTCAATCAGCCCCAGCATTTT
TRBJ1-1	.	many	TRBV6-2/TRBV6-3	CASSYGTQFEAFF	TGTGCCAGCAGTTACGGGACCCAGTTTGAAGCTTTCTTT
TRBJ1-1	TRBD1	many	TRBV5-1	CASSPLDREYTEAFF	TGCGCCAGCAGCCCTCTGGACAGGGAGTACACTGAAGCTTTCTTT
TRBJ1-2	.	many	TRBV7-8	CASSLASGGGYTF	TGTGCCAGCAGCTTAGCGTCGGGGGGTGGCTACACCTTC
TRBJ2-5	.	.	TRBV11-2	CASSLVLSGQAQETQYF	TGTGCCAGCAGCTTAGTTCTTTCAGGACAAGCCCAAGAGACCCAGTACTTC